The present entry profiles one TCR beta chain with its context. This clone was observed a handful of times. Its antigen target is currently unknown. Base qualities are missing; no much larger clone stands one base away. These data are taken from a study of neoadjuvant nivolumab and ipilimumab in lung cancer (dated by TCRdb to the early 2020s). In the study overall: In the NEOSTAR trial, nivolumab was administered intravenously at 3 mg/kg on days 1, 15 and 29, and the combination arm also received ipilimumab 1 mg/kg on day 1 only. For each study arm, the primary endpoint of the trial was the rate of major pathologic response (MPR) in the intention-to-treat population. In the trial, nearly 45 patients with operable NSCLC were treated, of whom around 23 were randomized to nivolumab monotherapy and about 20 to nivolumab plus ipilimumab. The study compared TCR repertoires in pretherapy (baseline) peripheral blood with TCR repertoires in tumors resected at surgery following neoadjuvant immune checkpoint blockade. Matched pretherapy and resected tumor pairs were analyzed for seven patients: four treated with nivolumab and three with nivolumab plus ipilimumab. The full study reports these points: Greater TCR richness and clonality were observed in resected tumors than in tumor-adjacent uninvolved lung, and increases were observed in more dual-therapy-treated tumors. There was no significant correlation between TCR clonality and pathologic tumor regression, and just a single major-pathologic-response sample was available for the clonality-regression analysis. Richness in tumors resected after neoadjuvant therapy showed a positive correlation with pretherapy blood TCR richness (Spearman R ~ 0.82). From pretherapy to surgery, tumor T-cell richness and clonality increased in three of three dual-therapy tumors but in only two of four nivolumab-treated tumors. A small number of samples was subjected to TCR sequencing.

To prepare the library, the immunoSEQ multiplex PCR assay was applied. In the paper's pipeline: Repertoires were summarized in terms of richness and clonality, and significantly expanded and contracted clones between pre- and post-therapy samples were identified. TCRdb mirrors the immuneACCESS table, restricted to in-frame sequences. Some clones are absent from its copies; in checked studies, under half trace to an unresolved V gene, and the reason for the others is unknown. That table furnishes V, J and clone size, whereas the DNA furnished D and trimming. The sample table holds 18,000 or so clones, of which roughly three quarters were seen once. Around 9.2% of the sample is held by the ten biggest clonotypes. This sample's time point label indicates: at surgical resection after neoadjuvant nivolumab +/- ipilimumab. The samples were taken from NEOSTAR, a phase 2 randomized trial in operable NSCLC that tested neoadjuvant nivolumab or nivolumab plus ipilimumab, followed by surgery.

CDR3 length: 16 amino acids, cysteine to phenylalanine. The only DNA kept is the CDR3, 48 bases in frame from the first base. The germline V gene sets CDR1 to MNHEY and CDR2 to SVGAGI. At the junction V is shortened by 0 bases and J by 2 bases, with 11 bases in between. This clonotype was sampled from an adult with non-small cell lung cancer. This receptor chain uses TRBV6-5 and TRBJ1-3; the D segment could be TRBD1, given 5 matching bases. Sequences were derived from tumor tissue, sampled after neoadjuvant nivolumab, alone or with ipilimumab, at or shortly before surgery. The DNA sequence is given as TGTGCCAGCAGTTACTCGACAGTTTACGCTGGAAACACCATATATTTT. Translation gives CASSYSTVYAGNTIYF.